This TCR beta chain was identified during a study of cytomegalovirus exposure and HLA in healthy donors. Whole-study context: Sequencing of about 179 million T cells in an earlier analysis found under 120 million unique TCR beta sequences. Study-level results: What a later analysis reportedly showed was that an Asian-associated ancestry cluster had fewer N-insertions than the roughly 670-donor mean.

On this clone: The antigen is unknown.

This CDR3 spans 12 amino acids. CDR1 is GTSNPN, CDR2 SVGIG, per germline (reference sequence). V was shortened by 8 bases and J by 3 bases, with 8 bases between the two germline ends. Use of 60 Vbeta and 13 Jbeta primers characterized the PCR. Repertoires were generated with immunoSEQ multiplex PCR, while TCRdb's copy carries only in-frame clones and drops some. The table lists 200,000 to 250,000 clones, about 80% of them singletons, with less than 3% in the top ten. Input material: PBMCs. V is TRBV30 and J is TRBJ2-6; the D gene is possibly TRBD1 (5 bases). This TCR derives from a woman in her twenties or thirties in good health and CMV-seronegative. CDR3 coding DNA: TGTGCCGTACAGGTTGGGGCCAACGTCCTGACTTTC. Its translation: CAVQVGANVLTF.